This T cell receptor (beta chain) comes out of a study of T cells in Graves' hyperthyroidism and ophthalmopathy. At the level of the study: Specimen type is peripheral blood, collected at initial diagnosis prior to any treatment.

V lost 1 base and J lost 0, with 10 bases in between. This CDR3 region has 15 residues. Per germline, CDR1 MNHNS and CDR2 SASEGT. The TCR beta CDR3 regions underwent amplification using RNA transcripts as the source. An initial round of RT-PCR targeting the TCR CDR3 relied on the HTBI primer set. TCRdb reprocessed the multiplex PCR reads with MiXCR, giving one entry per CDR3 protein. The sample lists fewer than 650,000 distinct CDR3 sequences, 14% occurring once. Ten or more counts support this clonotype. This TCR was sampled from a woman aged 25 to 39 with Graves' hyperthyroidism that later progressed to Graves' ophthalmopathy. This chain connects TRBV6-1 to TRBJ2-7; TRBD1 is a possible D gene (5 bases). Specimen: blood. For the CDR3, the DNA is TGTGCCAGCAGTGAAGTAGGAGACAGCTCCTACGAGCAGTACTTC. This translates into CASSEVGDSSYEQYF.